Each of the 19 T cell receptor beta chains below was sequenced from the same sample in a study of T cell changes during pregnancy in multiple sclerosis. The protocol was immunoSEQ multiplex PCR, while the TCRdb copy is restricted to in-frame clones and leaves out a portion. The sample holds about 36,000 clones, about 90% seen once. The source material was CD4+ T cells from peripheral blood mononuclear cells, sampled after pregnancy. The receptors derive from a female donor with multiple sclerosis, enrolled in a pregnancy study.

This sequence joins TRBV12-5 and TRBJ2-3, with a tentative D call TRBD1 (7 bases). CDR1 is LGHNT, CDR2 FRNRAP, per germline. CDR3 length: 16 residues. V lost 6 bases to trimming and J lost 2 bases, with 18 bases between them. The CDR3 bases are TGTGCTAGTGGGGGGGGCCGGGACAGACTCACAGATACGCAGTATTTT. The encoded protein is CASGGGRDRLTDTQYF. Full variable domain (outside the CDR3, taken from reference TRBV12-5 and TRBJ2-3): DARVTQTPRHKVTEMGQEVTMRCQPILGHNTVFWYRQTMMQGLELLAYFRNRAPLDDSGMPKDRFSAEMPDATLATLKIQPSEPRDSAVYFCASGGGRDRLTDTQYFGPGTRLTVL.

CDR3 region: CASSPVGQKNQPQHF. CDR3 bases: TGTGCCAGCAGCCCGGTGGGACAGAAGAATCAGCCCCAGCATTTT. The gene calls are TRBV5-8 and TRBJ1-5; TRBD1 matches 7 bases. In germline, CDR1 is SGHTS, CDR2 YDEGEE. V dropped 4 bases and J dropped 4; count of bases not matched to a gene: 8. The CDR3 consists of 15 residues.

The chain links TRBV5-1 to TRBJ1-5; 7 bases are shared with TRBD1. Germline trimming cut 4 bases from V and 2 bases from J; bases unmatched to any gene: 6. The CDR3 has 15 amino acids. Germline loops: CDR1 SGHRS, CDR2 YFSETQ. CDR3 sequence reads: CASSPTGSGNQPQHF. The CDR3 nucleotides are TGCGCCAGCAGCCCGACAGGGAGTGGCAATCAGCCCCAGCATTTT.

The V call is TRBV19, the J call TRBJ1-5; 8 nucleotides match TRBD1. V shed 4 bases, J shed 0 bases, and the junction held 11 bases outside the gene matches. The CDR3 consists of 18 residues. In germline, CDR1 is LNHDA, CDR2 SQIVND (reference sequence). This chain's CDR3 is CASSKTHGQGISNQPQHF. CDR3 nucleotides: TGTGCCAGTAGTAAGACCCACGGACAGGGTATTAGCAATCAGCCCCAGCATTTT.

The chain links TRBV6-1 to TRBJ1-2, with D possibly TRBD1 on 5 matching bases. The CDR3 loop spans 15 amino acids. CDR1 is MNHNS and CDR2 is SASEGT in the germline V gene. Trimming took 7 bases from V and 1 from J, leaving 16 bases between them. DNA for the CDR3: TGTGCCAGCACCCGGGGGGATACCGATAACTATGGCTACACCTTC. This translates into CASTRGDTDNYGYTF.

The chain carries TRBV28 and TRBJ1-2, with a tentative D call TRBD1 (6 bases). CDR3 length equals 15 residues. CDR1 is MDHEN and CDR2 is SYDVKM in the germline V gene. The ends were cut back, 4 bases at V and 7 bases at J, with 19 bases in the middle. CDR3 sequence: CASSSITPQGSGYTF. The CDR3 coding sequence is TGTGCCAGCAGTTCTATTACACCACAGGGCAGTGGCTACACCTTC.

The chain uses TRBV2 and TRBJ2-7; D might be TRBD1 (6 bases). CDR1 is SNHLY, CDR2 FYNNEI, per germline. This CDR3 is built from 12 residues. V was trimmed by 7 bases and J by 2 bases, leaving 9 bases between them. This CDR3 is CASKTGTYEQYF. As DNA, the CDR3 is TGTGCCAGCAAAACAGGGACCTACGAGCAGTACTTC. The complete variable domain, with remaining parts taken from reference TRBV2 and TRBJ2-7, reads EPEVTQTPSHQVTQMGQEVILRCVPISNHLYFYWYRQILGQKVEFLVSFYNNEISEKSEIFDDQFSVERPDGSNFTLKIRSTKLEDSAMYFCASKTGTYEQYFGPGTRLTVT.

This sequence joins TRBV5-5 and TRBJ2-1, with D possibly TRBD1 on 6 matching bases. The CDR3 spans 17 residues. The germline V and J ends were trimmed by 4 bases and 4 bases, with 21 bases remaining between them. CDR1 SGHKS and CDR2 YYEKEE come from the germline V gene (reference sequence). CDR3 in DNA: TGTGCCAGCAGCCCTACCCCCCCGGGACACGGTTACAATGAGCAGTTCTTC. Protein product: CASSPTPPGHGYNEQFF.

This chain uses TRBV9 with TRBJ2-4; D gene ambiguous. CDR1 is SGDLS and CDR2 is YYNGEE in the germline V gene. This CDR3 is 15 amino acids long. V lost 0 bases and J lost 7, with 14 bases in between. Here the CDR3 DNA reads TGTGCCAGCAGCGTAGGCTTGATCACCGGGAACATTCAGTACTTC. It yields the protein CASSVGLITGNIQYF.

This rearrangement joins TRBV2 to TRBJ1-5; a weak D match, TRBD1 (6 bases). CDR3 length equals 14 residues. Per germline, CDR1 SNHLY and CDR2 FYNNEI. V was clipped by 6 bases and J by 2 bases, with 11 bases between them. The CDR3 bases are TGTGCCAGCAGCAGGGGACACCGCAATCAGCCCCAGCATTTT. Its protein product is CASSRGHRNQPQHF.

This clone was observed once. This rearrangement joins TRBV27 to TRBJ2-3; 13 bases line up with TRBD2. There are 17 residues in the CDR3. Looked up from germline, CDR1 is MNHEY and CDR2 is SMNVEV (reference sequence). V was pared by 6 bases and J by 0 bases, with 6 bases of the junction left unmatched. The CDR3 DNA sequence: TGTGCCAGCAGCTCGACTAGCGGGAGGCCTAGCACAGATACGCAGTATTTT. Encoded protein: CASSSTSGRPSTDTQYF.

The chain combines TRBV7-2 with TRBJ1-5; D is perhaps TRBD1 (6 bases). In germline, CDR1 is SGHTA, CDR2 FQGNSA. The length of the CDR3 is 13 residues. V lost 4 bases and J 6 bases, leaving 10 bases between the germline ends. CDR3 nucleotides: TGTGCCAGCAGCTACAGGGAGAGTCAGCCCCAGCATTTT. This sequence encodes CASSYRESQPQHF.

The V gene is TRBV5-4, the J gene TRBJ2-6; tentative D call: TRBD1 (5 bases). V was cut by 3 bases and J by 0 bases, with 10 bases left in between. Germline CDR1 SGHNT, CDR2 YYREEE (reference sequence). This CDR3 has 16 residues. DNA of the CDR3: TGTGCCAGCAGCTCGACAGCCGGCTCTGGGGCCAACGTCCTGACTTTC. Translation gives CASSSTAGSGANVLTF.

The chain joins TRBV13 to TRBJ2-1; 7 positions match TRBD1. CDR3 length equals 16 residues. The germline V gene encodes CDR1 PRHDT and CDR2 FYEKMQ (reference sequence). V lost 5 bases to trimming and J lost 8 bases; unmatched junction nucleotides: 15. As DNA, the CDR3 is TGTGCCAGCAGCCCCCATGCGAACAGGGGTTGGGATGAGCAGTTCTTC. It yields the protein CASSPHANRGWDEQFF.

The rearrangement uses TRBV19 and TRBJ1-2; 10 positions agree with TRBD1. The CDR3 contains 15 residues. Germline V gene data show CDR1 as LNHDA and CDR2 as SQIVND (reference sequence). After removal of 2 bases from V and 2 bases from J, the junction contained 2 bases not matched to a gene. CDR3 nucleotide sequence: TGTGCCAGTAGTATACGGGGACAGGGGAACTATGGCTACACCTTC. It translates to CASSIRGQGNYGYTF.

The chain couples TRBV27 to TRBJ1-1, with TRBD1 matching 7 bases. From germline, CDR1 is MNHEY and CDR2 SMNVEV (reference sequence). The V gene end was trimmed by 6 bases and the J gene end by 5 bases; junction bases not matched to a gene: 12. This CDR3 has 15 amino acids. The chain's CDR3 is CASRDQTGRRTEAFF. In DNA form, the CDR3 reads TGTGCCAGCAGGGACCAGACAGGGCGAAGGACTGAAGCTTTCTTT.

This chain joins TRBV2 and TRBJ2-3, with D perhaps TRBD1 (5 bases). Germline-derived CDR1 and CDR2 are SNHLY and FYNNEI. This CDR3 region has 13 residues. V was pared by 6 bases and J by 3 bases, with 10 bases between. CDR3 in amino acids: CASRKAGTDTQYF. CDR3 DNA: TGTGCCAGCAGGAAAGCAGGGACAGATACGCAGTATTTT. The full variable domain, rest sourced from reference TRBV2 and TRBJ2-3, is EPEVTQTPSHQVTQMGQEVILRCVPISNHLYFYWYRQILGQKVEFLVSFYNNEISEKSEIFDDQFSVERPDGSNFTLKIRSTKLEDSAMYFCASRKAGTDTQYFGPGTRLTVL.

The CDR3 sequence is CSVDFKLRETQYF. CDR3 coding DNA: TGCAGCGTTGATTTCAAGTTGCGGGAGACCCAGTACTTC. The chain combines TRBV29-1 with TRBJ2-5, with D uncertain. Germline CDR1 reads SQVTM; CDR2 reads ANQGSEA. This CDR3 spans 13 amino acids. Trimming cost V 3 bases and J 5 bases, with 13 bases left between them.

V is TRBV20-1 and J is TRBJ1-2, with D perhaps matching TRBD1 (6 bases). Germline loops: CDR1 DFQATT, CDR2 SNEGSKA (reference sequence). The CDR3 has 11 amino acids. V lost 6 bases and J 8 bases, leaving 13 bases between the germline ends. The CDR3 nucleotides are TGCAGTGCCTACAGGGCGAACGGCTACACCTTC. This codes for CSAYRANGYTF.